The 29 T cell receptor beta chains given below trace back to one sample, sequenced in a study of T cell repertoires in cytomegalovirus infection. Antigens for these TCRs are unknown. MiXCR, run by TCRdb on the reads, gives a single entry per CDR3 protein. The sample holds about 830,000 distinct CDR3 sequences, about 30% seen once. The specimen comprised cultured CD8+ T cells from PBMCs, sampled from culture after CMV antigen stimulation. Receptor source: a human donor in good health (CMV status not recorded). Some clones in this sample may be carry-over from other donors' samples.

This clonotype occurred a few times. The chain carries TRBV4-1 and TRBJ2-2; the D is unclear. The CDR3 contains 15 residues. Germline assignment: CDR1 MGHRA and CDR2 YSYEKL. Trimming shortened V by 0 bases and J by 8 bases, and 13 bases separated the two germline ends. The CDR3 DNA follows: TGCGCCAGCAGCCAAGATCTCGAATATCCGGGGGAGCTGTTTTTT. It encodes CASSQDLEYPGELFF.

The genes are TRBV20-1 and TRBJ2-7; D tentatively reads TRBD1 or TRBD2 (6 bases each). Trimming pared 6 bases from V and 5 bases from J, leaving 17 bases between. Looked up from germline, CDR1 is DFQATT and CDR2 is SNEGSKA (reference sequence). The CDR3 contains 13 residues. In nucleotides, the CDR3 is TGCAGTGCCCCGGGGGCAGGATACAACGAGCAGTACTTC. It translates to CSAPGAGYNEQYF.

V gene TRBV28 combines with J gene TRBJ2-7; possibly TRBD1 for D (6 bases). Germline CDR1 reads MDHEN; CDR2 reads SYDVKM. V was cut by 7 bases and J by 0 bases, with 16 bases left in between. The CDR3 contains 15 residues. The CDR3 coding sequence is TGTGCCAGCAACCCGGGCCGAGGGGGCTCCTACGAGCAGTACGTC. This sequence encodes CASNPGRGGSYEQYV.

The chain has TRBV7-9 and TRBJ2-1; D gene uncertain. CDR3 size: 14 residues. Trimming took 6 bases from V and 2 from J, leaving 11 bases between them. Germline CDR1 is SEHNR and CDR2 is FQNEAQ (reference sequence). As DNA, the CDR3 is TGTGCCAGCAGGGTGGGCAGTGCCTACAATGAGCAGTTCTTC. Protein: CASRVGSAYNEQFF.

Of note for this clonotype: At one end the junction does not follow the germline gene, possibly because of a read error. The gene calls are TRBV11-1 and TRBJ1-2, with 12 bases identical to TRBD1. In germline, CDR1 is SGHAT, CDR2 FQDESV (reference sequence). This CDR3 region has 16 residues. As DNA, the CDR3 is TGTGCCAGCAGCGCTCGGGACAGGGGGCGCGACTATAGCTACACCTTC. It yields the protein CASSARDRGRDYSYTF.

The chain carries TRBV27 and TRBJ2-1, with 9 bases aligning to TRBD2. Germline loops: CDR1 MNHEY, CDR2 SMNVEV (reference sequence). V shed 5 bases, J shed 13 bases, and the junction held 12 bases outside the gene matches. The CDR3 is 14 amino acids. The CDR3 DNA is TGTGCCAGCAGTCCGTCGATTCTAGCGGGGATACAGTTCTTC. It specifies CASSPSILAGIQFF.

There are a few counts of this clonotype. This chain uses TRBV19 with TRBJ2-1; D is unresolved. CDR3 length: 12 amino acids. Germline assignment: CDR1 LNHDA and CDR2 SQIVND (reference sequence). V lost 3 bases and J lost 6, with 6 bases in between. CDR3 region: CASSIWANEQFF. The CDR3 DNA follows: TGTGCCAGTAGTATTTGGGCCAATGAGCAGTTCTTC.

This chain connects TRBV9 to TRBJ2-1, with TRBD2 matching over 8 bases. The CDR3 contains 16 residues. V trimming: 4 bases; J trimming: 4 bases; junction bases outside the gene matches: 10. Germline V gives CDR1 SGDLS, CDR2 YYNGEE. The DNA for the CDR3 is TGTGCCAGCAGCATCTTAGCGGGGAACACATACAATGAGCAGTTCTTC. Translating gives CASSILAGNTYNEQFF.

This sequence joins TRBV7-9 and TRBJ2-2; unclear D gene. This CDR3 contains 16 residues. CDR1 is SEHNR and CDR2 is FQNEAQ in the germline V gene (reference sequence). V dropped 5 bases and J dropped 6 bases, with 19 bases sitting between them. CDR3 amino acids: CASSAPGLLRSGELFF. In nucleotides, the CDR3 is TGTGCCAGCAGCGCCCCAGGCCTACTAAGATCCGGGGAGCTGTTTTTT.

V gene TRBV7-9 combines with J gene TRBJ2-1; D call uncertain. V was pared by 6 bases and J by 0 bases, with 9 bases between. The germline V gene encodes CDR1 SEHNR and CDR2 FQNEAQ (reference sequence). This CDR3 spans 14 amino acids. CDR3 protein: CASRHSSSYNEQFF. CDR3 nucleotide sequence: TGTGCCAGCAGGCACAGCAGCTCCTACAATGAGCAGTTCTTC. Looking up the rest from reference TRBV7-9 and TRBJ2-1 gives the full variable domain: DTGVSQNPRHKITKRGQNVTFRCDPISEHNRLYWYRQTLGQGPEFLTYFQNEAQLEKSRLLSDRFSAERPKGSFSTLEIQRTEQGDSAMYLCASRHSSSYNEQFFGPGTRLTVL.

This clonotype turned up a few times. The chain carries TRBV11-3 and TRBJ2-1; 8 positions match TRBD1. The CDR3 sequence is 16 residues long. V trimming: 1 base; J trimming: 6 bases; junction bases outside the gene matches: 8. The V gene's germline CDR1 is SGHNT and CDR2 YENEEA. The CDR3 spells CASSLAPTGASNEQFF. The CDR3, as DNA: TGTGCCAGCAGCTTAGCTCCGACAGGGGCTAGCAATGAGCAGTTCTTC.

This chain connects TRBV7-9 to TRBJ1-3; 7 bases line up with TRBD1. This CDR3 is built from 18 residues. V lost 5 bases and J lost 0; bases outside the gene matches: 13. CDR1 is SEHNR and CDR2 is FQNEAQ in the germline V gene (reference sequence). CDR3 DNA: TGTGCCAGCAGCCGGGCGAACATGGGACAGTTCTCTGGAAACACCATATATTTT. Protein sequence: CASSRANMGQFSGNTIYF.

CDR3 in amino acids: CATRGREQYV. For the CDR3, the DNA is TGTGCCACCAGGGGTCGGGAGCAGTACGTC. The chain uses TRBV2 and TRBJ2-7; D might be TRBD1 (6 bases). The length of the CDR3 is 10 residues. The V end was cut by 10 bases, the J end by 7 bases, with 11 bases between. From germline, CDR1 is SNHLY and CDR2 FYNNEI.

This clonotype was picked up many times. The rearrangement uses TRBV7-8 and TRBJ2-2; D not certain. With 4 bases removed from V and 9 bases from J, the gap between germline ends came to 9 bases. The germline CDR1 and CDR2 sequences are SGHVS and FQNEAQ. CDR3 length: 12 amino acids. As DNA, the CDR3 is TGTGCCAGCAGCTACAGTACGAGGGAGCTGTTTTTT. As protein: CASSYSTRELFF.

The gene calls are TRBV4-1 and TRBJ1-5; D remains ambiguous. V lost 0 bases, J lost 4 bases, and 10 bases lay in between. This CDR3 contains 15 residues. CDR1 and CDR2 from the germline V gene are MGHRA and YSYEKL. The chain's CDR3 is CASSQEYRENQPQHF. The CDR3 region has the DNA TGCGCCAGCAGCCAAGAATACAGAGAAAATCAGCCCCAGCATTTT.

J is TRBJ2-7 and V is TRBV12-5; TRBD2 is a possible D gene (5 bases). V lost 2 bases and J lost 0, with 11 bases in between. This CDR3 region has 15 residues. CDR1 LGHNT and CDR2 FRNRAP come from the germline V gene. CDR3 residues: CASGLSVRVSYEQYF. Written as DNA, the CDR3 is TGTGCTAGTGGTTTGAGTGTGAGGGTCTCCTACGAGCAGTACTTC.

This clonotype was picked up a small number of times. The chain has TRBV6-5 and TRBJ2-1, with D perhaps TRBD2 (7 bases). This CDR3 comprises 19 residues. The V end lost 5 bases, the J end lost 5 bases, and 28 bases lay between the germline ends. Germline V gene sequence: CDR1 MNHEY, CDR2 SVGAGI. CDR3 in DNA: TGTGCCAGCAGTCGCAATGGGGGGGGCGGGGACCTCATTAACAATGAGCAGTTCTTC. Translating it yields CASSRNGGGGDLINNEQFF.

The table lists this clonotype with a count of one. V and J are TRBV15 and TRBJ2-5, with TRBD2 identical over 8 bases. The J segment lost 5 bases and the V segment lost 1 base, leaving 9 bases of the junction unmatched. Germline loops: CDR1 LNHNV, CDR2 YYDKDF (reference sequence). CDR3 length: 16 residues. The CDR3 sequence: CATSRGEAGGGETQYF. The CDR3 coding sequence is TGTGCCACCAGCAGAGGGGAGGCGGGGGGTGGGGAGACCCAGTACTTC.

The chain is built from TRBV12-3 or TRBV12-4 and TRBJ1-1; D may be TRBD1 (6 bases). With 3 bases removed from V and 5 bases from J, the gap between germline ends came to 13 bases. CDR3 length: 14 amino acids. CDR3 loop: CASSLQGKVTEAFF. The CDR3 nucleotides are TGTGCCAGCAGTTTGCAGGGGAAAGTGACTGAAGCTTTCTTT.

The genes are TRBV7-8 and TRBJ1-1, with a possible D match to TRBD1 (6 bases). Germline V CDR1 and CDR2: SGHVS, FQNEAQ. V lost 6 bases and J lost 1, with 18 bases in between. The CDR3 length is 16 residues. CDR3 nucleotide sequence: TGTGCCAGCAGGGGCAGGGGACGTGCGGGGAACACTGAAGCTTTCTTT. Its translation: CASRGRGRAGNTEAFF. The whole variable domain, remainder taken from reference TRBV7-8 and TRBJ1-1, is GAGVSQSPRYKVAKRGQDVALRCDPISGHVSLFWYQQALGQGPEFLTYFQNEAQLDKSGLPSDRFFAERPEGSVSTLKIQRTQQEDSAVYLCASRGRGRAGNTEAFFGQGTRLTVV.

This chain joins TRBV6-5 and TRBJ2-2; tentatively, D is TRBD1 (5 bases). This CDR3 spans 16 amino acids. Trimming pared 2 bases from V and 6 bases from J, leaving 16 bases between. The V gene's germline CDR1 is MNHEY and CDR2 SVGAGI. CDR3 amino acids: CASSYGVGDIAGELFF. The CDR3 region has the DNA TGTGCCAGCAGTTACGGGGTAGGGGATATCGCCGGGGAGCTGTTTTTT.

This chain joins TRBV29-1 and TRBJ2-7; 10 bases are a match to TRBD1. Looked up from germline, CDR1 is SQVTM and CDR2 is ANQGSEA. This CDR3 has 14 residues. The J segment lost 4 bases and the V segment lost 3 bases, leaving 6 bases of the junction unmatched. In nucleotides, the CDR3 is TGCAGCGTTGAGTATCGGGACAGGGGATACGAGCAGTACTTC. Protein product: CSVEYRDRGYEQYF.

The rearrangement uses TRBV11-2 and TRBJ1-1; D not certain. There are 15 residues in the CDR3. Trimming left V 3 bases short and J 1 base short, with 12 bases between. Per germline, CDR1 SGHAT and CDR2 FQNNGV. CDR3 nucleotide sequence: TGTGCCAGCAGCTTTTATGGCGACCCGAACACTGAAGCTTTCTTT. Amino acids: CASSFYGDPNTEAFF.

This chain links TRBV6-2 or TRBV6-3 with TRBJ1-1; D is unclear. Trimming shortened V by 10 bases and J by 7 bases, and 13 bases separated the two germline ends. The CDR3 runs to 11 residues. CDR1 MNHEY and CDR2 SVGEGT come from the germline V gene. This CDR3 reads CATTWGVEAFF. CDR3 nucleotides: TGTGCCACCACTTGGGGAGTTGAAGCTTTCTTT.

The rearrangement joins TRBV12-3 or TRBV12-4 to TRBJ2-6, with 9 positions matching TRBD1. The CDR3 is made up of 18 amino acids. V was clipped by 6 bases and J by 0 bases; unmatched bases: 9. CDR3 residues: CASSSPGTGNSGANVLTF. The DNA for the CDR3 is TGTGCCAGCAGCTCACCCGGGACAGGGAACTCTGGGGCCAACGTCCTGACTTTC.

A remark on this clonotype: One end of the junction fails to match germline, which may point to a read error. The chain combines TRBV7-7 with TRBJ1-4; 7 nucleotides align to TRBD1. The CDR3 is 14 residues long. Germline V gene data show CDR1 as SSHAT and CDR2 as FNYEAQ (reference sequence). The DNA for the CDR3 is TGTGCTAGCAGCTCGGGACAGCAAGGAGAAAAACTGTTTTTT. Amino acids: CASSSGQQGEKLFF.

The rearrangement joins TRBV19 to TRBJ1-2; D perhaps matches TRBD1 (5 bases). Looked up from germline, CDR1 is LNHDA and CDR2 is SQIVND (reference sequence). Trimming took 10 bases from V and 4 from J, leaving 13 bases between them. The CDR3 totals 12 residues. The CDR3 loop reads CATAPGGYGYTF. CDR3 coding DNA: TGTGCCACCGCGCCGGGGGGCTATGGCTACACCTTC.

The genes are TRBV4-2 and TRBJ2-4, with 11 bases fitting TRBD2. CDR1 is LGHNA, CDR2 YNFKEQ, per germline. The CDR3 contains 16 residues. V trimming: 3 bases; J trimming: 5 bases; junction bases outside the gene matches: 6. CDR3 sequence: CASSQSSGGAENIQYF. CDR3 nucleotide sequence: TGTGCCAGCAGCCAGAGTAGCGGGGGGGCTGAAAACATTCAGTACTTC.

In DNA form, the CDR3 reads TGTGCCAGCCAAAACAGTGAAGAGACCCAGTACTTC. Its protein product is CASQNSEETQYF. The J gene is TRBJ2-5, the V gene TRBV7-9; D unclear. V was trimmed by 8 bases and J by 3 bases, leaving 10 bases between them. The CDR3 runs 12 residues. The germline V gene has CDR1 SEHNR and CDR2 FQNEAQ (reference sequence).